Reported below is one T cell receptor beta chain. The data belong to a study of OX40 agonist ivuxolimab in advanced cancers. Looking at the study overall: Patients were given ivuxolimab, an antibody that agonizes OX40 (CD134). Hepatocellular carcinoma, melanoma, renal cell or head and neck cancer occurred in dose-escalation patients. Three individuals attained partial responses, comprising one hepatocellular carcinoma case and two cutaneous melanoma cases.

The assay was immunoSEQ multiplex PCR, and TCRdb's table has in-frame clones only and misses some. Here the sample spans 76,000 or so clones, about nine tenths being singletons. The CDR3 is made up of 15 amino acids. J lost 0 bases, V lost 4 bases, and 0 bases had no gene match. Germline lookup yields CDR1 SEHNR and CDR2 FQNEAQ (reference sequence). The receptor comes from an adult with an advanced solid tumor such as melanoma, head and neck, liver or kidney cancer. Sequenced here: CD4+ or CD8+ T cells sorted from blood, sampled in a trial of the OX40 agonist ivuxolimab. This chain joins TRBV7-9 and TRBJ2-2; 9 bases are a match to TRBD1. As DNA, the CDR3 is TGTGCCAGCAGCTGGGACAGGGCGAACACCGGGGAGCTGTTTTTT. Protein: CASSWDRANTGELFF.